The entry that follows covers one T cell receptor beta chain sequence. This specimen belongs to a study of T cells expressing NK-cell markers. CDR3 size: 13 residues. Germline CDR1 reads GTSNPN; CDR2 reads SVGIG (reference sequence). No DNA is given; TCRdb re-called the 5' RACE reads and lists each CDR3 protein once. This repertoire comprises fewer than 16,000 distinct CDR3 sequences; its ten largest clones make up approximately 56%. The sequence was collected from a man aged 18-69 years in good health. The specimen was blood T cells: a sorted CD56 or NKG2C T cell subset, CD4+ or CD8+ T cells, or bulk PBMC T cells (not recorded which). The chain is built from TRBV30 and TRBJ1-1; TCRdb lists TRBD1, though no DNA is available to test this call. CDR3 residues: CAWTRRGPGEAFF.